The T cell receptor beta chain described here comes from a study of blood T cell repertoires in COVID-19. The overall study: T cells, B-cell-depleted T cells, or PBMCs supplied cDNA or gDNA.

Some clones are missing from TCRdb's copy, which holds only in-frame ones; the method was immunoSEQ multiplex PCR. This table holds some 110,000 clones, 65% to 90% found once. Sequencing was performed on peripheral blood. The receptor was isolated from a man aged 80 or over with acute or convalescent COVID-19.

CDR3 sequence reads: CASSYLQGKRSPLHF. CDR3 sequence (DNA): TGTGCCAGCAGCTACTTACAGGGAAAGCGTTCACCCCTCCACTTT. The V gene is TRBV7-2, the J gene TRBJ1-6; TRBD1 might be the D (6 bases). V was clipped by 4 bases and J by 9 bases, with 16 bases between them. The CDR3 spans 15 residues. The germline gives CDR1 SGHTA, CDR2 FQGNSA.